Described below is a single T cell receptor (beta chain) sequence and its context. The source of the sample is a study of blood T cell repertoires in COVID-19. Participant-reported clinical history was the basis for cohort assignment. The assay was immunoSEQ multiplex PCR, and TCRdb's table has in-frame clones only and misses some. Of approximately 230,000 clones in the sample, around 87% were seen once. The length of the CDR3 is 16 residues. Per the germline V gene, CDR1 is MNHNS and CDR2 is SASEGT. Trimming shortened V by 4 bases and J by 1 base, and 14 bases separated the two germline ends. The sequence derives from a woman aged 30 to 39 with acute COVID-19. The specimen was PBMCs or T cells enriched from blood (not recorded which). The chain joins TRBV6-1 to TRBJ1-5; D is perhaps TRBD1 (5 bases). The CDR3 DNA follows: TGTGCCAGCAGTGGGTGGGCGCAGGGAAGCAATCAGCCCCAGCATTTT. This encodes CASSGWAQGSNQPQHF.